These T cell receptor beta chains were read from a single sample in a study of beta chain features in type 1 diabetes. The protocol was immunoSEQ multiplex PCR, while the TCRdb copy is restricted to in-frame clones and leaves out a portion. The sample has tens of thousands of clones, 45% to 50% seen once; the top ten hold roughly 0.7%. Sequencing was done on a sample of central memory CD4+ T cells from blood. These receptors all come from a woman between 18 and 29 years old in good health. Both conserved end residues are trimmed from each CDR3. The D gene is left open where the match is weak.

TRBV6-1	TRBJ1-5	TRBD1	ASSEAQGQLRAPQH
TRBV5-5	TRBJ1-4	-	ASSFLGEEKLF
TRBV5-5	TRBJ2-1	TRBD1	ASSQDRVSYNEQF
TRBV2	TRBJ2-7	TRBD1	ASRRGTGGVYEQY
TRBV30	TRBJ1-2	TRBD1	ARSGGDYGYT
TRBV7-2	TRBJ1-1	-	ASSLARQGIAF
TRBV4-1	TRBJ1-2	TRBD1	ASSPTGTNYGYT
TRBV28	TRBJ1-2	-	ASSLRDKYGYT
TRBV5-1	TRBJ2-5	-	ASTEQGGETQY
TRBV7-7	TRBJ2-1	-	ASSLAGSPEQF
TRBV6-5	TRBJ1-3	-	ASSRDSGNTIY
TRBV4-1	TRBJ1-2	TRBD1	ASSQDGPGGNYGYT
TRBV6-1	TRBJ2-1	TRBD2	ASSPRGSSYNEQF
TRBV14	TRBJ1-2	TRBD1	ASSQLQGQGYT
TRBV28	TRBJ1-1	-	ASSGGGHLNTEAF
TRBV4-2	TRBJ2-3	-	ASSQGGGGGPTDTQY
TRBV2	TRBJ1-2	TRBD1	ASRRDRMDYGYT
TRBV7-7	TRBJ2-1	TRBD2	ASSSTLLAGGSNEQF
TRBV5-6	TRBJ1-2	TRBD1	ASSPGDRRAAGYT
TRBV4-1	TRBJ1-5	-	ASSQDGRSNTRYQPQH
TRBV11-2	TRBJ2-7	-	ASSPIAGRPYEQY
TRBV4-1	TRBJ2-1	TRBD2	ASSQEGLAVYNEQF
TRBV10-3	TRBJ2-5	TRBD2	ATLGPPSGGLRKQY
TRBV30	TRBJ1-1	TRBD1	AWNPGQLPPEAF
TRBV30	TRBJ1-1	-	AWSWTENTEAF
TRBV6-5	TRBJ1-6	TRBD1	ASRPGQPSPLH
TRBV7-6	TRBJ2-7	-	ASSLDSSFHEQY
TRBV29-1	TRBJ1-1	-	SVVVVKGPGEAF
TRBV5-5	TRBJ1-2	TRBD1	ASSLTSHRDRGVGYT
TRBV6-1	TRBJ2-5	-	ASSEGTSSETQY
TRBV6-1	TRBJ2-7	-	ASSEGAVAENYEQY
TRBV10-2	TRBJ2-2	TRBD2	ASSEGLAGWINTGELF
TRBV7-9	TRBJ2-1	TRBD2	ASRVTSGEGHEQF
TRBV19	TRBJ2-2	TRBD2	ASSWRGGSNTGELF
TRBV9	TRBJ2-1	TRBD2	ASSVGGGNSYNEQF
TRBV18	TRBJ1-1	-	ASSPDETRRSEAF
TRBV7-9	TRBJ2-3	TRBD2	ASSRFPSGVPDTQY
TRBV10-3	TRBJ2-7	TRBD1	AISTPTGGGEQY
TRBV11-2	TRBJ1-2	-	ASSLNYKNRDIYGYT
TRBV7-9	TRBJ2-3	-	ASSSDFTDTQY
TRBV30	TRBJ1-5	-	AWSVNLFSNQPQH
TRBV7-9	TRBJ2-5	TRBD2	ASSLDLAEETQY
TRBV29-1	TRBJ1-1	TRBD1	SVDPTGVNTEAF